This T cell receptor (beta chain) was recovered during a study of T-cell reconstitution after alpha-beta-depleted transplantation in children. The library targeted TCRbeta and was prepared with unique molecular identifiers. A single record per CDR3 protein comes from TCRdb applying MiXCR to the PCR reads. This sample has fewer than 200,000 distinct CDR3 sequences, with around 6.8% found just once. CDR1 is MNHEY and CDR2 is SVGAGI in the germline V gene. This CDR3 contains 16 residues. V shed 2 bases, J shed 7 bases, and the junction held 9 bases outside the gene matches. This clonotype was counted many times.

The chain is built from TRBV6-5 and TRBJ1-1; the match to TRBD1 covers 11 bases. The sequenced sample was PBMCs from the stem cell graft donor, obtained from the stem cell graft. This clonotype was sampled from a human donor who donated a stem cell graft to a child with Wiskott-Aldrich syndrome. CDR3 loop: CASSYTRDRGFGEAFF. DNA for the CDR3: TGTGCCAGCAGTTACACCCGGGACAGGGGGTTCGGTGAAGCTTTCTTT.